The rows below give T cell receptor beta chains drawn from one sample of a study of technical replicates of blood from four donors. Data came from immunoSEQ multiplex PCR; TCRdb stores just in-frame clones and leaves some out. This sample has about 93,000 clones; approximately 95% occur once, and the top ten carry roughly 0.28%. Specimen: T cells isolated from PBMCs. The source of these receptors is a human donor in good health. The CDR3 runs from the conserved cysteine through the conserved F or W. A D gene is named only where the DNA matches it firmly.

j_call v_call d_call cdr3_aa cdr3_nt
TRBJ1-2 TRBV2 TRBD1 CASREGTGDYVSGYTF TGTGCCAGCAGGGAGGGGACAGGGGATTATGTTTCGGGCTACACCTTC
TRBJ1-1 TRBV5-1 . CASSPGLVFFDGTEAFF TGCGCCAGCAGCCCCGGACTAGTATTCTTCGATGGCACTGAAGCTTTCTTT
TRBJ2-1 TRBV27 TRBD2 CASTSGRAVEQFF TGTGCCAGCACTAGCGGGAGGGCGGTTGAGCAGTTCTTC
TRBJ1-1 TRBV7-6 . CASSLVGSQTEAFF TGTGCCAGCAGCTTAGTTGGGAGTCAAACTGAAGCTTTCTTT
TRBJ2-1 TRBV7-8 . CASSRLVNEQFF TGTGCCAGCAGCCGGTTGGTGAATGAGCAGTTCTTC
TRBJ1-1 TRBV5-1 . CASSLGGNAEAFF TGCGCCAGCAGCTTAGGGGGAAACGCTGAAGCTTTCTTT
TRBJ1-1 TRBV6-1 . CASIPGLSETEAFF TGTGCCAGCATTCCTGGGCTATCTGAGACTGAAGCTTTCTTT
TRBJ1-1 TRBV5-1 . CASSPKKVWSGPAEAFF TGCGCCAGCAGCCCAAAAAAGGTTTGGTCTGGGCCCGCTGAAGCTTTCTTT
TRBJ2-2 TRBV7-8 . CASSPRGTGELFF TGTGCCAGCAGCCCACGGGGGACCGGGGAGCTGTTTTTT
TRBJ2-1 TRBV5-1 TRBD2 CASSLATSAYNEQFF TGCGCCAGCAGCTTGGCGACTAGCGCCTACAATGAGCAGTTCTTC
TRBJ1-5 TRBV6-6 TRBD1 CASSVGTGGTQPQHF TGTGCCAGCAGTGTTGGGACAGGGGGTACTCAGCCCCAGCATTTT
TRBJ1-2 TRBV5-4 . CASRLRDSDYGYTF TGTGCCAGCAGACTCAGGGATTCCGACTATGGCTACACCTTC
TRBJ1-5 TRBV6-6 . CASRGDQPQHF TGTGCCAGCCGGGGGGATCAGCCCCAGCATTTT
TRBJ2-5 TRBV4-1 . CASSQGTGSQETQYF TGCGCCAGCAGCCAAGGAACAGGGTCACAAGAGACCCAGTACTTC
TRBJ2-7 TRBV4-2 . CASSPRLSQPSEQYF TGTGCCAGCAGCCCCCGACTAAGTCAGCCCTCAGAGCAGTACTTC
TRBJ1-5 TRBV6-1 . CASSVTGPFSNQPQHF TGTGCCAGCAGTGTAACAGGGCCCTTTAGCAATCAGCCCCAGCATTTT
TRBJ2-1 TRBV6-5 . CASSYSLTTEQFF TGTGCCAGCAGTTACTCTCTCACAACTGAGCAGTTCTTC